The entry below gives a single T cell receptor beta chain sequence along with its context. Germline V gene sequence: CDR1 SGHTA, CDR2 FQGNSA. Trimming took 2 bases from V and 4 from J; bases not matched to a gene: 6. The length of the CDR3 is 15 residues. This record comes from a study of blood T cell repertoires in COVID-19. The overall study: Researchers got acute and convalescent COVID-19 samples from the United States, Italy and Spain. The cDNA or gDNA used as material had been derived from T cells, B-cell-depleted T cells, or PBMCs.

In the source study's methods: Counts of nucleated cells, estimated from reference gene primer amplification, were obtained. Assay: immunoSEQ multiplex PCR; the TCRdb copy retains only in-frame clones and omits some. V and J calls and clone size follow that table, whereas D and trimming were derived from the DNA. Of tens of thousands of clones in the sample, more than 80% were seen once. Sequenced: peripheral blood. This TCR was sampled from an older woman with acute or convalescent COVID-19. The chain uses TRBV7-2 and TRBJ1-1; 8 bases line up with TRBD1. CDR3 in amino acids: CASSLRLTGGTEAFF. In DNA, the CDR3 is TGTGCCAGCAGCTTAAGGCTTACAGGGGGCACTGAAGCTTTCTTT.